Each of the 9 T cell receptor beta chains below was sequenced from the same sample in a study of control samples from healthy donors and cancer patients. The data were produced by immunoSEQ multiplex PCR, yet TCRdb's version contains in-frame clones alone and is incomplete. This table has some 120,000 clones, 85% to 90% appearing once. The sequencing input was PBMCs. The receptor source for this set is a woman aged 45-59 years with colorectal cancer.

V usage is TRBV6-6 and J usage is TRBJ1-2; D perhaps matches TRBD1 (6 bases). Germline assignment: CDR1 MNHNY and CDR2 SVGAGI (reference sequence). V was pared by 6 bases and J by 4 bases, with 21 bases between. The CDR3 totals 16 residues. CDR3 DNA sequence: TGTGCCAGCAGAGACGGTGGGGGGCACGCTTTCTATGGCTACACCTTC. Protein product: CASRDGGGHAFYGYTF.

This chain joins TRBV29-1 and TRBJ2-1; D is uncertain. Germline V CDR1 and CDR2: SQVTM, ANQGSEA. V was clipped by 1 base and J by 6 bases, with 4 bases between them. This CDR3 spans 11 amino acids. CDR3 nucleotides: TGCAGCGTTGAAGGCGGCAATGAGCAGTTCTTC. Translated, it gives CSVEGGNEQFF.

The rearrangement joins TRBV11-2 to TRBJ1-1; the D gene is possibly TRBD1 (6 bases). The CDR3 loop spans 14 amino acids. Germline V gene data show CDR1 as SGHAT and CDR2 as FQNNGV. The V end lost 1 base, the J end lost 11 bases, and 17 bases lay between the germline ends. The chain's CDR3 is CASSLGRTGNGAFF. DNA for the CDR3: TGTGCCAGCAGCTTAGGCCGTACAGGGAATGGGGCTTTCTTT.

The CDR3 region is CASSVEGRQTEAFF. The CDR3 DNA is TGTGCCAGCAGCGTAGAGGGCAGGCAAACTGAAGCTTTCTTT. V gene TRBV9 combines with J gene TRBJ1-1; D gene ambiguous. Germline V lookup: CDR1 SGDLS, CDR2 YYNGEE. This CDR3 comprises 14 residues. The ends were cut back, 0 bases at V and 5 bases at J, with 11 bases in the middle.

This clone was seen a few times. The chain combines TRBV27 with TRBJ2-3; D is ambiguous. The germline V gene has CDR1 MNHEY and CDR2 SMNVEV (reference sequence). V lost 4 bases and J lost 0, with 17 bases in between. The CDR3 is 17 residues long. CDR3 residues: CASSSHWTAASTDTQYF. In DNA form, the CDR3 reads TGTGCCAGCAGTTCCCATTGGACGGCAGCTAGCACAGATACGCAGTATTTT.

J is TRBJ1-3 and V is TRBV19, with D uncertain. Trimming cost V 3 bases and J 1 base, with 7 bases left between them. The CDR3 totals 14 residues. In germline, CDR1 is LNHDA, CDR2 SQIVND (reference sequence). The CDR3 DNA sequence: TGTGCCAGTAGTATGGGGTCTTCTGGAAACACCATATATTTT. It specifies CASSMGSSGNTIYF.

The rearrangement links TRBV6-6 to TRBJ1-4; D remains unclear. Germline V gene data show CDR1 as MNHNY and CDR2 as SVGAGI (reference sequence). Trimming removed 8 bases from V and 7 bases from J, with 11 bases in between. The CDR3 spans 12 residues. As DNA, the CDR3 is TGTGCCAGCCGTAGGGAGGGTGAAAAACTGTTTTTT. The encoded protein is CASRREGEKLFF.

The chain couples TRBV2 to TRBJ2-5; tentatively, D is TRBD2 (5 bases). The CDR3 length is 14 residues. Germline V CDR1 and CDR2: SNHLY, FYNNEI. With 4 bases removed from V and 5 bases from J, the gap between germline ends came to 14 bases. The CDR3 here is CASSVEAVAETQYF. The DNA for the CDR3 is TGTGCCAGCAGTGTTGAAGCGGTGGCGGAGACCCAGTACTTC.

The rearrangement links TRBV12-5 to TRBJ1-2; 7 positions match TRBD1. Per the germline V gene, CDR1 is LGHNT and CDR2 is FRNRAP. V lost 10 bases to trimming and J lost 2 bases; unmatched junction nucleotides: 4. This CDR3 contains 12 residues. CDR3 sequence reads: CATGTANYGYTF. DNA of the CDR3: TGTGCTACGGGGACAGCAAACTATGGCTACACCTTC.